The 9 T cell receptor beta chains reported below all come from one sample, sequenced in a study of beta chain features in type 1 diabetes. Study-level results: TCRB CDR3s from Type 1 diabetes patients were moderately but significantly shorter in all four CD4+ subsets.

No cognate antigen is known for these TCRs. Sequenced material consisted of expressed TCRB transcripts (all of the isolated RNA was reverse transcribed). Profiling relied on immunoSEQ multiplex PCR, and the TCRdb table lists in-frame clones only, not all of them. Of approximately 600,000 clones listed, roughly 12% are singletons. Sequencing input: naive CD4+ T cells from blood. These receptors all come from a man aged 25 to 40 with type 1 diabetes.

The rearrangement uses TRBV2 and TRBJ2-1; 9 positions match TRBD2. Germline trimming cut 8 bases from V and 5 bases from J; bases unmatched to any gene: 7. The CDR3 has 14 amino acids. Germline lookup yields CDR1 SNHLY and CDR2 FYNNEI. The CDR3 spells CASGVAGVNNEQFF. In DNA form, the CDR3 reads TGTGCCAGCGGCGTAGCGGGGGTAAACAATGAGCAGTTCTTC.

The chain recombines TRBV7-9 with TRBJ2-6; D ambiguous. V was pared by 5 bases and J by 2 bases, with 7 bases between. Germline V gene sequence: CDR1 SEHNR, CDR2 FQNEAQ (reference sequence). The length of the CDR3 is 14 residues. The CDR3 bases are TGTGCCAGCAGCCTATCGGCTGGGGCCAACGTCCTGACTTTC. Translated, it gives CASSLSAGANVLTF.

The rearrangement uses TRBV6-5 and TRBJ2-3; unclear D gene. Per germline, CDR1 MNHEY and CDR2 SVGAGI. V was pared by 0 bases and J by 10 bases, with 14 bases between. The CDR3 length is 14 residues. The CDR3: CASSYSYSISAQYF. The CDR3 bases are TGTGCCAGCAGTTACTCCTATTCGATATCGGCGCAGTATTTT.

This chain joins TRBV28 and TRBJ1-5; D not certain. The CDR3 contains 12 residues. V was cut by 7 bases and J by 9 bases, with 13 bases left in between. CDR1 MDHEN and CDR2 SYDVKM come from the germline V gene. The CDR3 coding sequence is TGTGCCAGCACCAAGGGCGGTCGGCCCCAGCATTTT. Its protein product is CASTKGGRPQHF.

This clone was found a few times. In the same sample, other DNA sequences code for this CDR3. J is TRBJ2-1 and V is TRBV9, with D perhaps given as TRBD1 or TRBD2 (5 bases each). V was clipped by 0 bases and J by 8 bases, with 6 bases between them. The germline CDR1 and CDR2 sequences are SGDLS and YYNGEE. There are 12 residues in the CDR3. Here the CDR3 DNA reads TGTGCCAGCAGCGTAGTGGGGGATGAGCAGTTCTTC. This codes for CASSVVGDEQFF.

The chain recombines TRBV29-1 with TRBJ1-2; 8 nucleotides agree with TRBD1. Germline values: CDR1 SQVTM, CDR2 ANQGSEA. With V trimmed by 8 bases and J by 8 bases, 4 bases remained unmatched. CDR3 length: 10 residues. CDR3 region: CSTGQGGYTF. The CDR3 region has the DNA TGCAGCACTGGACAGGGAGGCTACACCTTC.

There are a few counts of this clone. The rearrangement links TRBV7-6 to TRBJ2-7; 13 nucleotides line up with TRBD2. Trimming took 4 bases from V and 5 from J; bases not matched to a gene: 5. Germline V gene lookup returns CDR1 SGHVS and CDR2 FNYEAQ. The CDR3 contains 15 residues. The CDR3 DNA reads as TGTGCCAGCAGCTCGGGACTAGCGGGGATCCACGAGCAGTACTTC. The encoded protein is CASSSGLAGIHEQYF.

This clone was counted a few times. V is TRBV30 and J is TRBJ1-6, with 9 bases matching TRBD1. The CDR3 totals 13 residues. V lost 5 bases, J lost 7 bases, and 3 bases stayed unmatched. Germline V gene sequence: CDR1 GTSNPN, CDR2 SVGIG (reference sequence). CDR3 amino acids: CAWSGTGNSPLHF. DNA of the CDR3: TGTGCCTGGTCCGGGACAGGGAATTCACCCCTCCACTTT.

This clone showed up just a few times. This rearrangement joins TRBV7-2 to TRBJ2-7; 9 bases agree with TRBD1. This CDR3 has 15 amino acids. The V and J ends lost 4 bases and 5 bases, in that order; junction bases with no gene match: 9. The germline V gene encodes CDR1 SGHTA and CDR2 FQGNSA. The CDR3 bases are TGTGCCAGCAGCTCATCGGGACAGGGTACCCACGAGCAGTACTTC. The encoded protein is CASSSSGQGTHEQYF.